Described below is a single TCR beta chain sequence and its context. The CDR3 loop spans 14 amino acids. Germline CDR1 and CDR2: SGHTA and FQGNSA. Losses at the gene ends were 7 bases for V and 4 bases for J; bases not matched to a gene: 7. TCRdb keeps only in-frame clones here, not all; method: immunoSEQ multiplex PCR. The table lists around 130,000 clones, 80% to 90% of them singletons. This sample stems from a study of blood T cell repertoires in COVID-19. Overall study context: The cDNA or gDNA used as material had been derived from T cells, B-cell-depleted T cells, or PBMCs.

This clonotype was obtained from a middle-aged man with active or convalescent COVID-19. The sample consisted of peripheral blood. The chain is built from TRBV7-2 and TRBJ2-7; the match to TRBD1 covers 10 bases. In nucleotides, the CDR3 is TGTGCCAGCACCCAGACAGGGGGCTTTTACGAGCAGTACTTC. This gives the protein CASTQTGGFYEQYF.